This TCR beta chain comes out of a study of early T cells in non-severe SARS-CoV-2 infection. Across the whole study: Alpha and beta chains were unpaired, from unsorted whole-blood bulk RNA. Study outcomes and limitations: Sequences matched to VDJdb favored anti-spike CD8 responses, while private and CD4 specificities were missed.

There are 15 residues in the CDR3. CDR1 and CDR2 from the germline V gene are ENHRY and SYGVKD. Trimming took 4 bases from V and 5 from J; bases not matched to a gene: 10. Separate cDNA molecules each had unique molecular identifiers attached to them. MiXCR, applied by TCRdb to the 5' RACE reads, yields one record per CDR3 protein. Among about 83,000 distinct CDR3 sequences listed, about 10% were seen once. At least ten counts were recorded for this clonotype. Its antigen is still unknown. The sequence was obtained from an adult who was a healthcare worker with PCR-confirmed SARS-CoV-2 infection or an uninfected control (not recorded which). The chain is built from TRBV10-3 and TRBJ2-5; TRBD2 agrees at 7 bases. The sample consisted of whole blood, taken at baseline. Here the CDR3 reads CAISAPGGVGETQYF. The DNA for the CDR3 is TGTGCCATCAGTGCTCCGGGGGGAGTCGGCGAGACCCAGTACTTC.